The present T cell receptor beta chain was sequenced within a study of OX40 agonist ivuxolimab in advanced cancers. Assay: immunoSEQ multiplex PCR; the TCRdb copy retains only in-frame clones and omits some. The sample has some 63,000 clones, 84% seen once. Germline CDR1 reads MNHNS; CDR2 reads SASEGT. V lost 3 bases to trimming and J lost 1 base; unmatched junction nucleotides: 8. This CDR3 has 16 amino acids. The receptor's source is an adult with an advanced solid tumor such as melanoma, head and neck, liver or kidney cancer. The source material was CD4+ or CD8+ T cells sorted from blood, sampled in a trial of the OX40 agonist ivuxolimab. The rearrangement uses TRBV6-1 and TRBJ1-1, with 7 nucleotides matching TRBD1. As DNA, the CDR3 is TGTGCCAGCAGTGATTTTATCGGGACAGCGAACACTGAAGCTTTCTTT. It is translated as CASSDFIGTANTEAFF.